This TCR beta chain was found in a study of T-cell memory formation after mild COVID-19. General study results and limits: Most CD4+ clones that shrank were in CM and EM, while CD8+ ones turned up in EMRA. Nothing confirmed that second-wave clones peaking on day 37 were specific for SARS-CoV-2. Pre-infection memory held some responding clones, suggesting pre-existing cross-reactive T cells responded.

Germline V gene sequence: CDR1 SGHVS, CDR2 FQNEAQ. The CDR3 consists of 16 residues. V lost 4 bases, J lost 6 bases, and 19 bases lay in between. TCRdb passed the 5' RACE reads through MiXCR, listing each CDR3 protein once. This sample yields roughly 200,000 distinct CDR3 sequences, of which over 7.5% are seen a single time; 3.5% to 4% belongs to the top ten. In this sample, this clonotype turned up a few times. The antigen is unknown. The clonotype comes from a man between 18 and 29 years old who had mild COVID-19 (a few samples of this study predate the infection). Cell type and time point are not known. V is TRBV7-8 and J is TRBJ2-1, with a tentative D call TRBD2 (6 bases). Specimen: PBMCs or a T cell subset sorted from them (not recorded which). The CDR3 sequence is CASSWRVLRFGNEQFF. In DNA form, the CDR3 reads TGTGCCAGCAGCTGGAGGGTATTGCGATTCGGCAATGAGCAGTTCTTC.